Reported below is one T cell receptor (beta chain). These data are taken from a study of OX40 agonist ivuxolimab in advanced cancers. The assay was immunoSEQ multiplex PCR, and TCRdb's table has in-frame clones only and misses some. The sample holds 30,000 to 45,000 clones, approximately 90% seen once. V gave up 7 bases and J gave up 13 bases, with 11 bases separating them. Germline values: CDR1 MNHEY, CDR2 SVGAGI. This CDR3 comprises 10 residues. The sequencing used CD4+ or CD8+ T cells sorted from blood, collected in a trial of the OX40 agonist ivuxolimab. This sequence was found in an adult with an advanced solid tumor such as melanoma, head and neck, liver or kidney cancer. The rearrangement uses TRBV6-5 and TRBJ2-1; D is unresolved. This chain's CDR3 is CASNVLPQFF. For the CDR3, the DNA is TGTGCCAGCAACGTCCTCCCCCAGTTCTTC.